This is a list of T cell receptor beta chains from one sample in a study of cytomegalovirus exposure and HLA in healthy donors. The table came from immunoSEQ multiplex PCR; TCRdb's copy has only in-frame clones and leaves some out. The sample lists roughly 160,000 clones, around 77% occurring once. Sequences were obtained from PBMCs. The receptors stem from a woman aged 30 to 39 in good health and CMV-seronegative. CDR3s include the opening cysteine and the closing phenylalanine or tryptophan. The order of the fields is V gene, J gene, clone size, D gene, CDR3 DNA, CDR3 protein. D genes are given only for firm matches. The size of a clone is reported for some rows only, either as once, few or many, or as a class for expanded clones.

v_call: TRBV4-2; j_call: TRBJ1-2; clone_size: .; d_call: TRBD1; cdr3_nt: TGTGCCAGCAGGGTCTCACCGGGACAGGGGGTCGACTATGGCTACACCTTC; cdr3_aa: CASRVSPGQGVDYGYTF
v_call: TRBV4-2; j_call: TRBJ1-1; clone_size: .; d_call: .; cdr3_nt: TGTGCCAGCAGCCGCCGGCGGGACTATGAAGCTTTCTTT; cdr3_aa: CASSRRRDYEAFF
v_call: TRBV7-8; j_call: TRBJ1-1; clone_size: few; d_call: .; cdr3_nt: TGTGCCAGCAGTTTACTAAGGTCAGGGTGGCTCACTGAAGCTTTCTTT; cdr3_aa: CASSLLRSGWLTEAFF
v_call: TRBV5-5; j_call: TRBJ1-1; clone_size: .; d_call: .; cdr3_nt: TGTGCCAGTGGAAGCGGGAACACTGAAGCTTTCTTT; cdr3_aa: CASGSGNTEAFF
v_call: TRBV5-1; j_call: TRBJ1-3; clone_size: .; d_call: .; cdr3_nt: TGCGCCAGCAGTAACAAGACAGCAGCTTCTGGAAACACCATATATTTT; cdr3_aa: CASSNKTAASGNTIYF
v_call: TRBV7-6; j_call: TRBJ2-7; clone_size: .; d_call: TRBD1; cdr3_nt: TGTGCCAGGGGACAGGGGTCCCTATACGAGCAGTACTTC; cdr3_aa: CARGQGSLYEQYF
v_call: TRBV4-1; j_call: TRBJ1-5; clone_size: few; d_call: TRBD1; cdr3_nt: TGCGCCAGCAGCCAGGGACAGGGAGGTTTTCAGCCCCAGCATTTT; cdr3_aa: CASSQGQGGFQPQHF
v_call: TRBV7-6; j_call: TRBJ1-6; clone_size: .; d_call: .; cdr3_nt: TGTGCCAGCAGCTTATGGGGCGGGGACGGCTATAATTCACCCCTCCACTTT; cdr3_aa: CASSLWGGDGYNSPLHF
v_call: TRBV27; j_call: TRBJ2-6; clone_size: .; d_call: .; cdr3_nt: TGTGCCAGCAGTTCGCCCAGGGGTCCCGGGGCCAACGTCCTGACTTTC; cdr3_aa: CASSSPRGPGANVLTF
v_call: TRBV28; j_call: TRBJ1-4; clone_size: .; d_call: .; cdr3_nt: TGTGCCAGCAGCTCCCTGGCCGGGGGTTTAGCTGAAAAACTGTTTTTT; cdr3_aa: CASSSLAGGLAEKLFF
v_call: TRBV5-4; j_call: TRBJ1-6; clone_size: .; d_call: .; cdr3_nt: TGTGCCAGCAGCTTGTCCACAGGTCCAAATTCACCCCTCCACTTT; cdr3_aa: CASSLSTGPNSPLHF
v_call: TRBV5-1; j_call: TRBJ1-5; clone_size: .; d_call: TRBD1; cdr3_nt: TGCGCCAGCAGCTTGAACAGGGGTGGGCAGCCCCAGCATTTT; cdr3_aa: CASSLNRGGQPQHF
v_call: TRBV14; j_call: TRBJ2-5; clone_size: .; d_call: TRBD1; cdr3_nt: TGTGCCAGCAGCCACTTTTCCGGGACAGGGCTATACCAAGAGACCCAGTACTTC; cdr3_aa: CASSHFSGTGLYQETQYF
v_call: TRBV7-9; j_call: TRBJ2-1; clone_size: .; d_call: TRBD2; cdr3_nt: TGTGCCAGCAGCTTAGCACTAGCGGGGACATACAATGAGCAGTTCTTC; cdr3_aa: CASSLALAGTYNEQFF